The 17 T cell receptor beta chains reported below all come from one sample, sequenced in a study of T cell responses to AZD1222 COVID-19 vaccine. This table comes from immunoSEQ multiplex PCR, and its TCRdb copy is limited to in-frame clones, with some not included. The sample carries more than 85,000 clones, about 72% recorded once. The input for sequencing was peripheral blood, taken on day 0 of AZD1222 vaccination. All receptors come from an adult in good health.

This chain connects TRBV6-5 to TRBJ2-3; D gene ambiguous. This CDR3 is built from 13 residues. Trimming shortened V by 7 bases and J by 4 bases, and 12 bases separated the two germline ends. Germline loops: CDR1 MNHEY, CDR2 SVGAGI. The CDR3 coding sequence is TGTGCCAGCACTCCTCAAGGGTCAGATACGCAGTATTTT. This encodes CASTPQGSDTQYF.

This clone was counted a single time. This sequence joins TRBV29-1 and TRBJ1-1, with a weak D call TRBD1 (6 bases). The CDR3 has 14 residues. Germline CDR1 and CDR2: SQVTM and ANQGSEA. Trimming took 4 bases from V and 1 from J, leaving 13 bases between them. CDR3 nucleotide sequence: TGCAGCGTTGTTTTGGGGGCCGAGAACACTGAAGCTTTCTTT. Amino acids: CSVVLGAENTEAFF.

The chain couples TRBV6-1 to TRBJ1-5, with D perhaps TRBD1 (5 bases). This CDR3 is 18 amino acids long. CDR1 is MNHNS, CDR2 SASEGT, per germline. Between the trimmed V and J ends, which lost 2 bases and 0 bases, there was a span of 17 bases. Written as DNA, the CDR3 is TGTGCCAGCAGTGAAATTGTGCAGGGAGAATATAGCAATCAGCCCCAGCATTTT. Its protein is CASSEIVQGEYSNQPQHF.

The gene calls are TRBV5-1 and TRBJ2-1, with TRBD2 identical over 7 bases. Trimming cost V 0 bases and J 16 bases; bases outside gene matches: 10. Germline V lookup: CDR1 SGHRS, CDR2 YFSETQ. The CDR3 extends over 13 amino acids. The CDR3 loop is CASSLGTTSELFF. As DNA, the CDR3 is TGCGCCAGCAGCTTGGGGACCACTAGCGAATTATTCTTC. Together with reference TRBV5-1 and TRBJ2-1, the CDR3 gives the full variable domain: KAGVTQTPRYLIKTRGQQVTLSCSPISGHRSVSWYQQTPGQGLQFLFEYFSETQRNKGNFPGRFSGRQFSNSRSEMNVSTLELGDSALYLCASSLGTTSELFFGPGTRLTVL.

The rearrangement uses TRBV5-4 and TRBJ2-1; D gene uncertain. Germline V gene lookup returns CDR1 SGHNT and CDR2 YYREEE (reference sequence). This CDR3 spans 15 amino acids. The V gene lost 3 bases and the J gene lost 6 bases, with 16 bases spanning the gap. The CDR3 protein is CASSSSVPNPNEQFF. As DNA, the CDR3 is TGTGCCAGCAGCTCCTCAGTACCTAACCCCAATGAGCAGTTCTTC.

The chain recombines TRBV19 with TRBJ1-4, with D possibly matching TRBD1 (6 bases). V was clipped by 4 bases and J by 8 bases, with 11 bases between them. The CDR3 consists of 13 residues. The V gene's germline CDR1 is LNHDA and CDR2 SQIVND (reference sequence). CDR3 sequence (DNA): TGTGCCAGTAGTACCGGACAGAGGGAAAAACTGTTTTTT. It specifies CASSTGQREKLFF.

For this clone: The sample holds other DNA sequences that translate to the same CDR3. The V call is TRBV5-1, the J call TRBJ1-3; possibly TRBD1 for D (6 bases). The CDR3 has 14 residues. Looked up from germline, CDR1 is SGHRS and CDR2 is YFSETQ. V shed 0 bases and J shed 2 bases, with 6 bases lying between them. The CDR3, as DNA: TGCGCCAGCAGCTTGGACAGGGCTGGAAACACCATATATTTT. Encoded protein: CASSLDRAGNTIYF.

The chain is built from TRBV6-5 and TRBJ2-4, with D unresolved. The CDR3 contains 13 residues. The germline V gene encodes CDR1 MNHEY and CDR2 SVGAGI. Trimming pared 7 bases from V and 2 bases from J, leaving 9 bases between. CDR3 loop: CASTHRTKNIQYF. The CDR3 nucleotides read TGTGCCAGCACCCACCGAACCAAAAACATTCAGTACTTC.

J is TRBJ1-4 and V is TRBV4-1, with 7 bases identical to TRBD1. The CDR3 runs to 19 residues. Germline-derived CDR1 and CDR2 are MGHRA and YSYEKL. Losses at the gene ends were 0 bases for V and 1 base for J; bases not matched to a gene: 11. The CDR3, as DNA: TGCGCCAGCAGCCAAGATTCGGCAGGGGGAATAGGAACTAATGAAAAACTGTTTTTT. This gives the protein CASSQDSAGGIGTNEKLFF.

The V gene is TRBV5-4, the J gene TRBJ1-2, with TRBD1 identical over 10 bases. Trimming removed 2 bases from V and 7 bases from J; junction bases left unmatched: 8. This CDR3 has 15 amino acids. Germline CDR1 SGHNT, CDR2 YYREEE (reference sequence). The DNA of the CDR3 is TGTGCCAGCAGCTTAGTAGGACAGGGGGTAGGTGGCTACACCTTC. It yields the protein CASSLVGQGVGGYTF.

The CDR3 nucleotides are TGTGCCAGCAGCCAGTCCGTAACCTATGGCTACACCTTC. Protein product: CASSQSVTYGYTF. The chain recombines TRBV14 with TRBJ1-2; D unclear. The length of the CDR3 is 13 residues. The V gene's germline CDR1 is SGHDN and CDR2 FVKESK. The germline V and J ends were trimmed by 3 bases and 4 bases, with 9 bases remaining between them.

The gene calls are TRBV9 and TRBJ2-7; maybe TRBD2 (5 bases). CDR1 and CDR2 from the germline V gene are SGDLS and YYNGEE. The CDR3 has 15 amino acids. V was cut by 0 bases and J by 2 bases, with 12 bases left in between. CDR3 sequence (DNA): TGTGCCAGCAGCGTAGGGTTCCTGGGAGCCTACGAGCAGTACTTC. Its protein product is CASSVGFLGAYEQYF.

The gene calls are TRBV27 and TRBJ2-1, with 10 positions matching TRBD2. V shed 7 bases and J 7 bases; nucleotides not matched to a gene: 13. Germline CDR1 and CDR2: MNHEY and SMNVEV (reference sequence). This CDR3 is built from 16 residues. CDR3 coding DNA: TGTGCCAGCAACCCGGCTAGCGGGAGTGTTAGTAATGAGCAGTTCTTC. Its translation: CASNPASGSVSNEQFF.

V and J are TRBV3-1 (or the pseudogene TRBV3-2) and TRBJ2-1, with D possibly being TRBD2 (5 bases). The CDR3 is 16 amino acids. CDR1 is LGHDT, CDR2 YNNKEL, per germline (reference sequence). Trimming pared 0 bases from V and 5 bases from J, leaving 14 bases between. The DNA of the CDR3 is TGTGCCAGCAGCCAAGAAGTGGCTAGCCTACACAATGAGCAGTTCTTC. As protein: CASSQEVASLHNEQFF.

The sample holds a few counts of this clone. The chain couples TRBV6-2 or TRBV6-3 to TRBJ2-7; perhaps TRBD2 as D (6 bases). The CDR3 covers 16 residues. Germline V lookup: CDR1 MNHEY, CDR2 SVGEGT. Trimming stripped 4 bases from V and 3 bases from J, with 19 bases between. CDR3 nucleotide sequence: TGTGCCAGCAGTTCTCAGCTGGGCGGGATGGTCTACGAGCAGTACTTC. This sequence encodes CASSSQLGGMVYEQYF.

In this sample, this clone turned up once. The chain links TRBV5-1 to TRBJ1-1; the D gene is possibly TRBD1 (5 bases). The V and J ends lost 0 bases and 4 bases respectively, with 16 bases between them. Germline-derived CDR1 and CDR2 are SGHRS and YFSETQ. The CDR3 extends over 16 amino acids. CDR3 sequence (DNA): TGCGCCAGCAGCTTGGCCGTCGGGGCTCAGGGCACTGAAGCTTTCTTT. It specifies CASSLAVGAQGTEAFF.

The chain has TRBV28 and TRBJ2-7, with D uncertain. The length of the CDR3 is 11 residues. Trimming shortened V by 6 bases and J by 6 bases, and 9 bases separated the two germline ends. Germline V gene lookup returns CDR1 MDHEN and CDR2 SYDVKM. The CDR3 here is CASSSWGEQYF. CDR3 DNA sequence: TGTGCCAGCAGCTCTTGGGGCGAGCAGTACTTC.